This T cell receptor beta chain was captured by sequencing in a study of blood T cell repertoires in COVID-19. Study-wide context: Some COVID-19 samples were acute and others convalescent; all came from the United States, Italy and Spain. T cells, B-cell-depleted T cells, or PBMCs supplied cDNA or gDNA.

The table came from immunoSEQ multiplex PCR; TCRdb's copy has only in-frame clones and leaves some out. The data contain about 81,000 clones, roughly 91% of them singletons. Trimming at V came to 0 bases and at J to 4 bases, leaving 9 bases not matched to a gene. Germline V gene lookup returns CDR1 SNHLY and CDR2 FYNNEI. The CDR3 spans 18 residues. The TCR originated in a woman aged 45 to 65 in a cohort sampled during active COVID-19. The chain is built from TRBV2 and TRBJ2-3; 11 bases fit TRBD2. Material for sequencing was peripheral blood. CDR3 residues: CASSEASLLAGVPDTQYF. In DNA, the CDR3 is TGTGCCAGCAGTGAAGCGTCGTTACTAGCGGGAGTCCCAGATACGCAGTATTTT.